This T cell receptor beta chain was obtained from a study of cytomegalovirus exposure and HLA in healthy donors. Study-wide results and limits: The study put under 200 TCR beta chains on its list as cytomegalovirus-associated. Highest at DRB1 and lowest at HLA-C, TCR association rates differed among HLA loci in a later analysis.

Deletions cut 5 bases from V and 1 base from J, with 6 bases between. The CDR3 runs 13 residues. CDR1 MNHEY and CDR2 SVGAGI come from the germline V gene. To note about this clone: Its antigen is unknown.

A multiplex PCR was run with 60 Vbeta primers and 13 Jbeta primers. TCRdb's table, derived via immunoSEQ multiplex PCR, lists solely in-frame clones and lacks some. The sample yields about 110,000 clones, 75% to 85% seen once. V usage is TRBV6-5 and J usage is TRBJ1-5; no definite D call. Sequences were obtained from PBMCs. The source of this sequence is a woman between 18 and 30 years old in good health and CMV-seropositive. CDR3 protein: CASSDTSNQPQHF. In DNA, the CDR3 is TGTGCCAGCAGTGACACCAGCAATCAGCCCCAGCATTTT.